The 23 T cell receptor beta chains listed next were all sequenced from one sample in a study of beta chain features in type 1 diabetes. The entirety of the isolated RNA underwent reverse transcription, so expressed TCRB transcripts were sequenced. Libraries were prepared by immunoSEQ multiplex PCR; TCRdb keeps only in-frame clonotypes and omits some of them. Here the sample spans 810,000 or so clones, roughly a sixth being singletons. The specimen sequenced was naive CD4+ T cells from blood. All receptors derive from a woman aged 18-29 years in good health.

The rearrangement uses TRBV9 and TRBJ2-7, with 13 nucleotides matching TRBD2. Germline CDR1 reads SGDLS; CDR2 reads YYNGEE. V shed 3 bases, J shed 3 bases, and the junction held 12 bases outside the gene matches. This CDR3 has 18 residues. For the CDR3, the DNA is TGTGCCAGCAGCGAGGGCCTCCCAGGACTAGCGGGGGACTACGAGCAGTACTTC. It codes for CASSEGLPGLAGDYEQYF.

The CDR3, as DNA: TGTGCCAGCACTCCAGACTACACAGATACGCAGTATTTT. Its protein product is CASTPDYTDTQYF. J is TRBJ2-3 and V is TRBV25-1; D is perhaps TRBD2 (5 bases). This CDR3 comprises 13 residues. V lost 7 bases to trimming and J lost 2 bases, with 10 bases between them. CDR1 is MGHDK and CDR2 is SYGVNS in the germline V gene.

The CDR3 reads CASRTPGQKNQPQHF. The CDR3 DNA reads as TGTGCCAGCAGAACCCCGGGACAGAAAAATCAGCCCCAGCATTTT. V and J are TRBV6-5 and TRBJ1-5; 7 bases map to TRBD1. The CDR3 contains 15 residues. The V gene's germline CDR1 is MNHEY and CDR2 SVGAGI. Trimming cost V 6 bases and J 4 bases; bases outside gene matches: 9.

This clone has more than one count but fewer than ten. The chain recombines TRBV29-1 with TRBJ1-1; 7 bases match TRBD1. Germline V gene sequence: CDR1 SQVTM, CDR2 ANQGSEA. J lost 3 bases, V lost 7 bases, and 8 bases had no gene match. The CDR3 spans 13 residues. DNA for the CDR3: TGCAGCGCGAGTGACAGGGTTCACACTGAAGCTTTCTTT. Its protein is CSASDRVHTEAFF.

This rearrangement joins TRBV27 to TRBJ1-3; no reliable D call. This CDR3 has 15 amino acids. The germline V gene has CDR1 MNHEY and CDR2 SMNVEV (reference sequence). The V end was cut by 0 bases, the J end by 0 bases, with 6 bases between. The CDR3 DNA reads TGTGCCAGCAGTTTATCGGCTGTCTCTGGAAACACCATATATTTT. Translating it yields CASSLSAVSGNTIYF.

The chain joins TRBV7-3 to TRBJ2-3; no firm D call. V gave up 4 bases and J gave up 1 base, with 9 bases separating them. This CDR3 spans 14 amino acids. Germline V lookup: CDR1 SGHTA, CDR2 FQGTGA. The CDR3 DNA follows: TGTGCCAGCAGCTATCAAGGTCGCACAGATACGCAGTATTTT. Translating it yields CASSYQGRTDTQYF.

This clone turned up a few times. The chain combines TRBV23-1 with TRBJ2-5; D gene ambiguous. TRBV23-1 is placed among ORFs of uncertain function. CDR3 length equals 15 residues. V was clipped by 1 base and J by 5 bases, with 14 bases between them. The CDR3: CASSQLSQIPETQYF. The CDR3 DNA follows: TGCGCCAGCAGTCAATTGAGTCAGATCCCTGAGACCCAGTACTTC.

The chain recombines TRBV29-1 with TRBJ2-7; D possibly corresponds to TRBD1 (5 bases). The CDR3 length is 13 residues. CDR1 and CDR2 from the germline V gene are SQVTM and ANQGSEA. Trimming took 6 bases from V and 4 from J, leaving 16 bases between them. The CDR3 DNA sequence: TGCAGCGTCTTAGGCAGGGATGGGTACGAGCAGTACTTC. Translation: CSVLGRDGYEQYF.

This chain connects TRBV4-1 to TRBJ2-2; perhaps TRBD2 as D (6 bases). The V gene lost 0 bases and the J gene lost 0 bases, with 11 bases spanning the gap. The CDR3 extends over 17 amino acids. Germline-derived CDR1 and CDR2 are MGHRA and YSYEKL. Here the CDR3 DNA reads TGCGCCAGCAGCCAAGATGCGGGGCTAACGAACACCGGGGAGCTGTTTTTT. This codes for CASSQDAGLTNTGELFF.

A few counts support this clone. The V and J genes are TRBV28 and TRBJ1-5, with D uncertain. Germline loops: CDR1 MDHEN, CDR2 SYDVKM. CDR3 length: 15 residues. Trimming shortened V by 3 bases and J by 0 bases, and 9 bases separated the two germline ends. CDR3 in amino acids: CASSFRLNSNQPQHF. The CDR3, as DNA: TGTGCCAGCAGTTTTCGCCTCAATAGCAATCAGCCCCAGCATTTT.

The rearrangement joins TRBV19 to TRBJ2-1, with 9 bases identical to TRBD1. The V segment lost 2 bases and the J segment 7 bases; nucleotides outside the gene matches: 6. From germline, CDR1 is LNHDA and CDR2 SQIVND (reference sequence). This CDR3 spans 15 amino acids. The chain's CDR3 is CASSIRGQGPNEQFF. In DNA, the CDR3 is TGTGCCAGTAGTATAAGGGGACAGGGTCCTAATGAGCAGTTCTTC. The full variable domain, with the rest looked up from reference TRBV19 and TRBJ2-1, is DGGITQSPKYLFRKEGQNVTLSCEQNLNHDAMYWYRQDPGQGLRLIYYSQIVNDFQKGDIAEGYSVSREKKESFPLTVTSAQKNPTAFYLCASSIRGQGPNEQFFGPGTRLTVL.

The chain carries TRBV27 and TRBJ2-1; TRBD2 aligns across 9 bases. CDR3 length: 15 residues. CDR1 MNHEY and CDR2 SMNVEV come from the germline V gene (reference sequence). V lost 1 base and J lost 9; bases outside the gene matches: 7. CDR3 DNA sequence: TGTGCCAGCAGTTTATTGGGTAGCGGGAGTGGTGAGCAGTTCTTC. Protein sequence: CASSLLGSGSGEQFF.

The V and J genes are TRBV19 and TRBJ2-6; D may be TRBD1 (5 bases). Germline V gene lookup returns CDR1 LNHDA and CDR2 SQIVND (reference sequence). V lost 5 bases and J 3 bases, leaving 14 bases between the germline ends. CDR3 size: 16 residues. The CDR3 sequence: CASSLQGMGGANVLTF. CDR3 nucleotides: TGTGCCAGTAGTTTGCAGGGTATGGGTGGGGCCAACGTCCTGACTTTC.

V is TRBV27 and J is TRBJ2-7, with D possibly matching TRBD1 (5 bases). The germline V gene has CDR1 MNHEY and CDR2 SMNVEV (reference sequence). This CDR3 spans 14 amino acids. Trimming stripped 4 bases from V and 6 bases from J, with 16 bases between. CDR3 sequence (DNA): TGTGCCAGCAGTTCCAACAGGATCTCGGGCGAGCAGTACTTC. It specifies CASSSNRISGEQYF.

The chain has TRBV5-1 and TRBJ2-7; the match to TRBD1 covers 9 bases. Germline CDR1 reads SGHRS; CDR2 reads YFSETQ. This CDR3 is 15 amino acids long. V lost 4 bases to trimming and J lost 3 bases; unmatched junction nucleotides: 8. The CDR3 nucleotides are TGCGCCAGCAGCCACCAACAGGACAGGGGCTACGAGCAGTACTTC. It codes for CASSHQQDRGYEQYF.

This clone was seen only a few times. The V call is TRBV27, the J call TRBJ2-7, with TRBD2 identical over 12 bases. With 4 bases clipped from V and 0 bases from J, the junction kept 4 bases outside the gene matches. Per germline, CDR1 MNHEY and CDR2 SMNVEV (reference sequence). CDR3 length: 16 amino acids. The CDR3 spells CASSSGLAGLSYEQYF. DNA for the CDR3: TGTGCCAGCAGTTCGGGACTAGCGGGCCTCTCCTACGAGCAGTACTTC.

This clone was observed a few times. V and J are TRBV19 and TRBJ2-3; D might be TRBD1 (5 bases). Trimming took 5 bases from V and 3 from J, leaving 12 bases between them. Germline loops: CDR1 LNHDA, CDR2 SQIVND (reference sequence). CDR3 length equals 14 residues. Written as DNA, the CDR3 is TGTGCCAGTAGTTACAGGCCTACGACAGATACGCAGTATTTT. Protein sequence: CASSYRPTTDTQYF.

Only a few counts were recorded for this clone. The chain recombines TRBV7-3 with TRBJ1-1, with a tentative D call TRBD1 (5 bases). This CDR3 has 15 residues. Germline assignment: CDR1 SGHTA and CDR2 FQGTGA. Trimming left V 6 bases short and J 0 bases short, with 14 bases between. The CDR3 coding sequence is TGTGCCAGCAGTTCCGCCCCAGGGATGAACACTGAAGCTTTCTTT. Translation gives CASSSAPGMNTEAFF.

This clone was counted between two and nine times. This chain links TRBV2 with TRBJ1-5; TRBD1 is a possible D gene (6 bases). V lost 3 bases, J lost 2 bases, and 8 bases lay in between. CDR3 length: 14 amino acids. The germline V gene has CDR1 SNHLY and CDR2 FYNNEI. The CDR3 DNA follows: TGTGCCAGCAGTGACAGGGGTGGCAATCAGCCCCAGCATTTT. As protein: CASSDRGGNQPQHF. Supplemented by reference TRBV2 and TRBJ1-5, the full variable domain reads EPEVTQTPSHQVTQMGQEVILRCVPISNHLYFYWYRQILGQKVEFLVSFYNNEISEKSEIFDDQFSVERPDGSNFTLKIRSTKLEDSAMYFCASSDRGGNQPQHFGDGTRLSIL.

Only a few counts were recorded for this clone. The chain uses TRBV7-8 and TRBJ2-3; no definite D call. This CDR3 spans 17 amino acids. Germline assignment: CDR1 SGHVS and CDR2 FQNEAQ. The V end lost 5 bases, the J end lost 5 bases, and 23 bases lay between the germline ends. CDR3 amino acids: CASSPIGRNYDRDTQYF. CDR3 nucleotide sequence: TGTGCCAGCAGCCCGATTGGGCGGAACTATGATCGAGATACGCAGTATTTT.

The rearrangement joins TRBV19 to TRBJ2-7; possibly TRBD2 for D (6 bases). V was pared by 5 bases and J by 5 bases, with 19 bases between. The CDR3 has 15 residues. The germline V gene has CDR1 LNHDA and CDR2 SQIVND (reference sequence). This CDR3 is CASSWRAVAVDEQYF. The CDR3 bases are TGTGCCAGTAGTTGGAGGGCCGTGGCAGTGGACGAGCAGTACTTC.

This clone has more than one count but fewer than ten. The chain uses TRBV11-2 and TRBJ2-7; D unclear. Germline-derived CDR1 and CDR2 are SGHAT and FQNNGV. Trimming removed 5 bases from V and 6 bases from J, with 11 bases in between. This CDR3 region has 12 residues. CDR3 bases: TGTGCCAGCAGCCGAGTAGAAAGCGAGCAGTACTTC. It encodes CASSRVESEQYF.

The gene calls are TRBV4-3 and TRBJ2-1; 10 nucleotides line up with TRBD2. Germline assignment: CDR1 LGHNA and CDR2 YSLEER. The length of the CDR3 is 12 residues. The DNA for the CDR3 is TGCCCGAGGACTAGCGGATCAAGTGAGCAGTTCTTC. This encodes CPRTSGSSEQFF.